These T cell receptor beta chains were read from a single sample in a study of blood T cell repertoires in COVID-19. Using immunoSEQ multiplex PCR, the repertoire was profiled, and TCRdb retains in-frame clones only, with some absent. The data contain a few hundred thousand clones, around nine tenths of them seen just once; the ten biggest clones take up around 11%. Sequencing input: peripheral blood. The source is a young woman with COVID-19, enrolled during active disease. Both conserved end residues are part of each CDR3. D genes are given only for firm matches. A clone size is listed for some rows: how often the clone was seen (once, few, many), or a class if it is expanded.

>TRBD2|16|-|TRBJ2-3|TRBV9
TGTGCCAGCAGCGTAGTTCCTAGCGGTGCCACAGATACGCAGTATTTT
CASSVVPSGATDTQYF
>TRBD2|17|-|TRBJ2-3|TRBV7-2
TGTGCCAGCAGCGGCGAGACTAGCGGGAGGGCCCCAGATACGCAGTATTTT
CASSGETSGRAPDTQYF
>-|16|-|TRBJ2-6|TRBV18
TGTGCCAGCTCACGGGCCGCAGGGCACGGGGCCAACGTCCTGACTTTC
CASSRAAGHGANVLTF
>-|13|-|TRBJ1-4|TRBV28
TGTGCCAGCAGACAGGGAGGGGGTGAAAAACTGTTTTTT
CASRQGGGEKLFF
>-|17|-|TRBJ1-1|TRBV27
TGTGCCAGCAGTTTATCCATAACAGGCCTCATGAACACTGAAGCTTTCTTT
CASSLSITGLMNTEAFF
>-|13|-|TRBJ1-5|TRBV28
TGTGCCAGCAGTGCGGGGGAGGTTCAGCCCCAGCATTTT
CASSAGEVQPQHF
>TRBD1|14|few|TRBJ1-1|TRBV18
TGTGCCAGCTCACAGGGGGCGGCGAACACTGAAGCTTTCTTT
CASSQGAANTEAFF
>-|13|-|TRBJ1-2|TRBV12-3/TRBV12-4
TGTGCCAGCAGCCGGGCGGGGTCTAGGGGCTACACCTTC
CASSRAGSRGYTF
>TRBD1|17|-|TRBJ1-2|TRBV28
TGTGCCAGCAGTTCTATACCGGACAGGGTCGGTTTCTATGGCTACACCTTC
CASSSIPDRVGFYGYTF
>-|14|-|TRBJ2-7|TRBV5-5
TGTGCCAGCAGCTTGGTTCCGGGTCTCGACGAGCAGTACTTC
CASSLVPGLDEQYF
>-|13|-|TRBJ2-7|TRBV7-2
TGTGCCAGCAGCGAGGGGGAGGGCTACGAGCAGTACTTC
CASSEGEGYEQYF
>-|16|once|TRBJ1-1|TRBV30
TGTGCCTGGAGTTCACCCCAGACATCTTTGAACACTGAAGCTTTCTTT
CAWSSPQTSLNTEAFF
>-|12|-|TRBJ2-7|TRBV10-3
TGTGCCATCAGTGAGTCAGCGTACGAGCAGTACTTC
CAISESAYEQYF
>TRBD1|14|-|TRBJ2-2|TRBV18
TGTGCCAGCCATGGACAGGGGGACACCGGGGAGCTGTTTTTT
CASHGQGDTGELFF
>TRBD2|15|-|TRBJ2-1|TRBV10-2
TGCGCCAGCAGTGCTGCGGGAGGGCCGATCCATGAGCAGTTCTTC
CASSAAGGPIHEQFF
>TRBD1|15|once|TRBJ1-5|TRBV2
TGTGCCAGCAGTGAGGAGGGGGCTCGGAATCAGCCCCAGCATTTT
CASSEEGARNQPQHF
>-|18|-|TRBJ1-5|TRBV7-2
TGTGCCAGCATCCCGGAGGATTTAGACGGCTATAGCAATCAGCCCCAGCATTTT
CASIPEDLDGYSNQPQHF
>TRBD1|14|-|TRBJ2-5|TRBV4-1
TGCGCCAGCAGCCAGACAGGGGGCCGGGAGACCCAGTACTTC
CASSQTGGRETQYF
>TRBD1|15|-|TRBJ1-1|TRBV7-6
TGTGCCAGCAGCTTAGGACAGGGGATGAACACTGAAGCTTTCTTT
CASSLGQGMNTEAFF
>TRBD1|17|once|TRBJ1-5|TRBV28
TGTGCCAGCAGTGTACTAACCGGGACAGGGGGAACTCAGCCCCAGCATTTT
CASSVLTGTGGTQPQHF
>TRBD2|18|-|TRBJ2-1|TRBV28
TGTGCCAGCAGTCACGGGACTAGCGGAACCCTCACCTACAATGAGCAGTTCTTC
CASSHGTSGTLTYNEQFF
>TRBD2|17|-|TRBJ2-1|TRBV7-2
TGTGCCAGCAGCGTACTTGGGGGGACTAGCGCCTACAATGAGCAGTTCTTC
CASSVLGGTSAYNEQFF
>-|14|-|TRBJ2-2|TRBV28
TGTGCCAGCACCAAAACAGGGTCGCCCGGGGAGCTGTTTTTT
CASTKTGSPGELFF
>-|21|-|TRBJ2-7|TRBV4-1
TGCGCCAGCAGCCAAGAGGGTCCGGGGTTACTGATGAGCAGTACCCTTGATGAGCAGTACTTC
CASSQEGPGLLMSSTLDEQYF
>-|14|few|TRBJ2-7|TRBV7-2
TGTGCCAGCAGCTTTGGGGGGTCGGTTTACGAGCAGTACTTC
CASSFGGSVYEQYF
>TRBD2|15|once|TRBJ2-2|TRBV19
TGTGCCAGTAGTACTGGGGGGGCGAACACCGGGGAGCTGTTTTTT
CASSTGGANTGELFF
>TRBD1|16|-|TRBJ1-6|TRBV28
TGTGCCAGCAGTGCGGGACAGAGCTCCTATAATTCACCCCTCCACTTT
CASSAGQSSYNSPLHF
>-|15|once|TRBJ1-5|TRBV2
TGTGCCAGCAGTGTTGGTCGGGATAGCAATCAGCCCCAGCATTTT
CASSVGRDSNQPQHF
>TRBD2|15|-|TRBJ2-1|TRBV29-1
TGCAGCGTTGATCCCCCTAGCGGGAGAGAAGGGGAGCAGTTCTTC
CSVDPPSGREGEQFF
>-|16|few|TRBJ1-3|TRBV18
TGTGCCAGCTCCCGAGACAGTAAACCGGCGGGAAACACCATATATTTT
CASSRDSKPAGNTIYF
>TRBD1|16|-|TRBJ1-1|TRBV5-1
TGCGCCAGCAGCTTGACCGGGGGACAGCCGAACACTGAAGCTTTCTTT
CASSLTGGQPNTEAFF
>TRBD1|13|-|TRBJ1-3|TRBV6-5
TGTGCCAGCAGTAGGGGACAGGGCGACACCATATATTTT
CASSRGQGDTIYF
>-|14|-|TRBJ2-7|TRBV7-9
TGTGCCAGCAGCCCAAAGGGGACTCTTCCCGAGCAGTACTTC
CASSPKGTLPEQYF
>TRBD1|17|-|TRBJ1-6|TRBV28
TGTGCCAGCAGATCCCCGGGACAGGGGGATCATAATTCACCCCTCCACTTT
CASRSPGQGDHNSPLHF
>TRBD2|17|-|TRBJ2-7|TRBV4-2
TGTGCCAGCAGCCAAGAAGTAGGGGCGGGAGGCGGCTACGAGCAGTACTTC
CASSQEVGAGGGYEQYF
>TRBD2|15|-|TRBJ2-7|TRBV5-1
TGCGCCAGCAGCACGGGACTAGCGGGAGGGAGCGAGCAGTACTTC
CASSTGLAGGSEQYF
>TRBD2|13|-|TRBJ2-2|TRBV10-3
TGTGCCATCACTAGGGGAGGGAACGGGGAGCTGTTTTTT
CAITRGGNGELFF
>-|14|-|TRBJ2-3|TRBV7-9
TGTGCCAGTACAGACTTCGGGGGCACAGATACGCAGTATTTT
CASTDFGGTDTQYF
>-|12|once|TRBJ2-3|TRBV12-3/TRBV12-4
TGTGCCAGCAGTTTAGGTAGAGATACGCAGTATTTT
CASSLGRDTQYF
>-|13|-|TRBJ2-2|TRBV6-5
TGTGCCAGCAGTCCTTCCTACACCGGGGAGCTGTTTTTT
CASSPSYTGELFF
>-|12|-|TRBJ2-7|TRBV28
TGTGCCAGCAGTTTAATCAACTACGAGCAGTACTTC
CASSLINYEQYF
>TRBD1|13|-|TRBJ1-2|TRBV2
TGTGCCAGCAGGCGTGACAGGGGACAGGGCTACACCTTC
CASRRDRGQGYTF
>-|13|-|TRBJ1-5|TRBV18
TGTGCCAGCTCTTCCGGGGGATATCAGCCCCAGCATTTT
CASSSGGYQPQHF
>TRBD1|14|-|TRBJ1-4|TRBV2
TGTGCCAGCAGTGACAGGGGGTTTAATGAAAAACTGTTTTTT
CASSDRGFNEKLFF
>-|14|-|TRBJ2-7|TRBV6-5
TGTGCCAGCCGGGAGAGGGCCCTTACCTACGAGCAGTACTTC
CASRERALTYEQYF
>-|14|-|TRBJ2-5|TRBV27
TGTGCCAGCAGTTTATATGGCAGAGGGGAGACCCAGTACTTC
CASSLYGRGETQYF
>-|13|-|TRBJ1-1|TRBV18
TGTGCCAGCTCACCGGGTGTGCGGACTGAAGCTTTCTTT
CASSPGVRTEAFF
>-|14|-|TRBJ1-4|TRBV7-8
TGTGCCAGCAGCTTAGGCAGTCCTTATGAAAAACTGTTTTTT
CASSLGSPYEKLFF
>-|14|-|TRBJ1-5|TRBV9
TGTGCCAGCAGCGTAGGGCAGGGAAATCAGCCCCAGCATTTT
CASSVGQGNQPQHF
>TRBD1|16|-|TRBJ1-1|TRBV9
TGTGCCAGCAGCGTAGGGGCAGGGGGCACGAACACTGAAGCTTTCTTT
CASSVGAGGTNTEAFF
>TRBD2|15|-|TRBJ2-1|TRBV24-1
TGTGCCACCAGTGAGCAACTAGCGGGATACAATGAGCAGTTCTTC
CATSEQLAGYNEQFF
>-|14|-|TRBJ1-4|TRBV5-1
TGCGCCAGCAGCTTGGATCAGGGGAGTGAAAAACTGTTTTTT
CASSLDQGSEKLFF
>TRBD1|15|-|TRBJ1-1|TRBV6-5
TGTGCCAGCAGGGGGATTAGACAGGGGGTAGGTGAAGCTTTCTTT
CASRGIRQGVGEAFF
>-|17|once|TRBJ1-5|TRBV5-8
TGTGCCAGCAGCTTGTTCAGAGACAGAGATAGCAATCAGCCCCAGCATTTT
CASSLFRDRDSNQPQHF
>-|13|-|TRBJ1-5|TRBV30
TGTGCCTGGAGTGACCTACCTAATCAGCCCCAGCATTTT
CAWSDLPNQPQHF
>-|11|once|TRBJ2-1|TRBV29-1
TGCAGCGTTTCTACAGGGAATGAGCAGTTCTTC
CSVSTGNEQFF
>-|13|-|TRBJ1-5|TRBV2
TGTGCCAGCAGTGAGCCAGACAATCAGCCCCAGCATTTT
CASSEPDNQPQHF